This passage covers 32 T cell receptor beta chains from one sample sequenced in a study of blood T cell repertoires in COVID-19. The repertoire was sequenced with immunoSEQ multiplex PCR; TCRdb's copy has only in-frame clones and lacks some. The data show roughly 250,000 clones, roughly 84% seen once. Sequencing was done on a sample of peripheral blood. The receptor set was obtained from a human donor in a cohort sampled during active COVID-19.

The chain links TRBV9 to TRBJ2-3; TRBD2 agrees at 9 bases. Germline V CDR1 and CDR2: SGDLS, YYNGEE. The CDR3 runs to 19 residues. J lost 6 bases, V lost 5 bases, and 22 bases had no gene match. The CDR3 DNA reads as TGTGCCAGCAGATTTGTTGAGAGGCGGGCTAGCGGGATTCTGGATACGCAGTATTTT. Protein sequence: CASRFVERRASGILDTQYF. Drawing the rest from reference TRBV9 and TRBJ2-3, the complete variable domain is DSGVTQTPKHLITATGQRVTLRCSPRSGDLSVYWYQQSLDQGLQFLIQYYNGEERAKGNILERFSAQQFPDLHSELNLSSLELGDSALYFCASRFVERRASGILDTQYFGPGTRLTVL.

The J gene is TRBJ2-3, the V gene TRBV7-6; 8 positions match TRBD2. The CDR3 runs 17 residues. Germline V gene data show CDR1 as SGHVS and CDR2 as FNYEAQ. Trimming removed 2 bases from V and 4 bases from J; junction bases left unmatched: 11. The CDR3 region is CASSLSGSRGGADTQYF. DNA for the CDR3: TGTGCCAGCAGCTTATCGGGAAGCCGGGGGGGGGCAGATACGCAGTATTTT.

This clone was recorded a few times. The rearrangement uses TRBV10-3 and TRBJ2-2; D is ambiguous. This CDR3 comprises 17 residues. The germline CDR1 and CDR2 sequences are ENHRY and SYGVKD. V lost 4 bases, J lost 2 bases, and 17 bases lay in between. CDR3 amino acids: CAISVRGSHGNTGELFF. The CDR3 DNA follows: TGTGCCATCAGTGTAAGAGGCTCCCACGGCAACACCGGGGAGCTGTTTTTT.

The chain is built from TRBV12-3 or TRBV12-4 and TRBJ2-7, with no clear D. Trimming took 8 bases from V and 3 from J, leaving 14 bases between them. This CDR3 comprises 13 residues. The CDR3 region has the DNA TGTGCCAGCTGCCCGTCCAATAGCTACGAGCAGTACTTC. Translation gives CASCPSNSYEQYF.

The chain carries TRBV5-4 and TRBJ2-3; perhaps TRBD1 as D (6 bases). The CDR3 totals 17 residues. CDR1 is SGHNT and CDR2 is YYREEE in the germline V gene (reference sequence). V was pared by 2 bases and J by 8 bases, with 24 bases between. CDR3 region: CASSLGDTRPSTRTQYF. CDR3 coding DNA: TGTGCCAGCAGCTTAGGGGACACCCGTCCCTCCACACGTACGCAGTATTTT.

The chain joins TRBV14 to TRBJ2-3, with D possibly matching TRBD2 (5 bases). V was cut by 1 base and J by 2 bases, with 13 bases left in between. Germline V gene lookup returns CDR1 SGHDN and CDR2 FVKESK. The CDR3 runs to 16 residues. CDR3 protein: CASSQVGSGITDTQYF. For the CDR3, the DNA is TGTGCCAGCAGCCAAGTCGGTTCGGGAATCACAGATACGCAGTATTTT.

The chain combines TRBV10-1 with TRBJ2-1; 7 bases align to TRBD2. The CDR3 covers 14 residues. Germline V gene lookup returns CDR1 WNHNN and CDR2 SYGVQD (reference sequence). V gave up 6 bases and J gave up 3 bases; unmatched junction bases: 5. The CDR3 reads CASSPGDYYNEQFF. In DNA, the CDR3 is TGCGCCAGCAGCCCGGGGGACTACTACAATGAGCAGTTCTTC.

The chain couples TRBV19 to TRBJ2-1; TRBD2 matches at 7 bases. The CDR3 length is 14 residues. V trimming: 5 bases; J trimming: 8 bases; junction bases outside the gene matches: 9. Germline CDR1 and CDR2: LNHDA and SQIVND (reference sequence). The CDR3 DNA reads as TGTGCCAGTAGTTTACTGACTAGCTTGGATGAGCAGTTCTTC. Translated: CASSLLTSLDEQFF.

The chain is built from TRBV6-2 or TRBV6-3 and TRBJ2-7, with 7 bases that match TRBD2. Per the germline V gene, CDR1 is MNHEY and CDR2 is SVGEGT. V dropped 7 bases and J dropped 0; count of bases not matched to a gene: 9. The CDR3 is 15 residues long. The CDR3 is CASNPATSASYEQYF. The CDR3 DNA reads TGTGCCAGCAACCCGGCTACTAGCGCCTCCTACGAGCAGTACTTC.

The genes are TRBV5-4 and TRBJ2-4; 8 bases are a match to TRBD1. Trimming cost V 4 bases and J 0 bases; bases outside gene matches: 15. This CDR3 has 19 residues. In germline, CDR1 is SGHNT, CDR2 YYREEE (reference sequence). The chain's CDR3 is CASSAGTGGNILAKNIQYF. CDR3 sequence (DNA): TGTGCCAGCAGCGCGGGGACAGGAGGAAACATACTAGCCAAAAACATTCAGTACTTC.

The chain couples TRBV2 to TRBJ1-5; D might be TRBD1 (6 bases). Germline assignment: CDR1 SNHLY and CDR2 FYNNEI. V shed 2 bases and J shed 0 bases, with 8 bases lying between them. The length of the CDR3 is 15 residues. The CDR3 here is CASSERTASNQPQHF. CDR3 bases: TGTGCCAGCAGTGAAAGGACAGCTAGCAATCAGCCCCAGCATTTT.

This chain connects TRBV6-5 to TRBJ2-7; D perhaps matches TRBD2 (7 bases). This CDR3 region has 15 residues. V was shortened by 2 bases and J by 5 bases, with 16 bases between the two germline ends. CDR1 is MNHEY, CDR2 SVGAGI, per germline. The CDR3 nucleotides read TGTGCCAGCAGTTACAATCAAGGGGGGGGGCACGAGCAGTACTTC. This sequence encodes CASSYNQGGGHEQYF.

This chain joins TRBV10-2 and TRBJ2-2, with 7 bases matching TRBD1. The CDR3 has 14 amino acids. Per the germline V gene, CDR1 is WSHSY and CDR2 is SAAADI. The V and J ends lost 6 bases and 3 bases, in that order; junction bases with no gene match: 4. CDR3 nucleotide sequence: TGCGCCAGCAGGACAGGGCTCGACACCGGGGAGCTGTTTTTT. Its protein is CASRTGLDTGELFF.

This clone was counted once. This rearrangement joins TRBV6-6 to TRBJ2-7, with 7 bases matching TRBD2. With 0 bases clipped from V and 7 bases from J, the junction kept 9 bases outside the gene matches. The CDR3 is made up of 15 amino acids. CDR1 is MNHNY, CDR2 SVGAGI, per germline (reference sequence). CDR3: CASSYSGGRAWEQYF. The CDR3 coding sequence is TGTGCCAGCAGTTACTCAGGAGGGAGGGCCTGGGAGCAGTACTTC.

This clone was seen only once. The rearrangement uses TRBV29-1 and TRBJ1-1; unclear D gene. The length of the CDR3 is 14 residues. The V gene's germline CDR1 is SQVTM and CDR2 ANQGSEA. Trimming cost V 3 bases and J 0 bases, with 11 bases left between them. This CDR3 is CSVEVQNVNTEAFF. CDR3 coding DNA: TGCAGCGTTGAGGTGCAGAACGTGAACACTGAAGCTTTCTTT.

This CDR3 reads CTSSPETGTYNEQFF. DNA of the CDR3: TGCACCAGCAGCCCAGAGACCGGGACCTACAATGAGCAGTTCTTC. V and J are TRBV1 and TRBJ2-1; the table's TRBD2 call for D was not verified on the DNA. TRBV1 represents a pseudogene. This CDR3 contains 15 residues.

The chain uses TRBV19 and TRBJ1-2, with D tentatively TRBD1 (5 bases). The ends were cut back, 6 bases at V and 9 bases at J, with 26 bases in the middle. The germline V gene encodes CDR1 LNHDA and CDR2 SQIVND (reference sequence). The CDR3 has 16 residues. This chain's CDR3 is CASSLTRTGHKGSYTF. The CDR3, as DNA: TGTGCCAGTAGCCTAACCAGGACCGGACACAAAGGAAGCTACACCTTC.

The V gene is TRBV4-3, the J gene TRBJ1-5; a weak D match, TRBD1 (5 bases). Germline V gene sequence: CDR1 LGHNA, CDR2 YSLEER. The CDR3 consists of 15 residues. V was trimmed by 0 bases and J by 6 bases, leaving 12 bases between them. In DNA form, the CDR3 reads TGCGCCAGCAGCCAAGATATGACAGCGGGTCAGCCCCAGCATTTT. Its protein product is CASSQDMTAGQPQHF.

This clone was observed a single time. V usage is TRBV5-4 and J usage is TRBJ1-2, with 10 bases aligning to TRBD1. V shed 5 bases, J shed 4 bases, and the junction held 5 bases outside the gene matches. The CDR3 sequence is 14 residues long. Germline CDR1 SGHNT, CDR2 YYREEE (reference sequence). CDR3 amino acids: CASRSGTGAYGYTF. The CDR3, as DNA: TGTGCCAGCAGATCCGGGACAGGGGCCTATGGCTACACCTTC.

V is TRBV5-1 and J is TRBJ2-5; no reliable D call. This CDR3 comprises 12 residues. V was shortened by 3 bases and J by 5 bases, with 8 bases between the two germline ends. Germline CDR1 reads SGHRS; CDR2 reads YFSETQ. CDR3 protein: CASSYPRETQYF. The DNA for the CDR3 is TGCGCCAGCAGCTACCCACGGGAGACCCAGTACTTC.

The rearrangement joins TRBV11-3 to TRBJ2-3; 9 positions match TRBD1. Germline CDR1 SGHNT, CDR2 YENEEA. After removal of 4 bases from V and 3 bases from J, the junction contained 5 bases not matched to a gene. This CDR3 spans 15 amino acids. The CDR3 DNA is TGTGCCAGCAGCTCCGGGACAGGGTTTACAGATACGCAGTATTTT. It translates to CASSSGTGFTDTQYF.

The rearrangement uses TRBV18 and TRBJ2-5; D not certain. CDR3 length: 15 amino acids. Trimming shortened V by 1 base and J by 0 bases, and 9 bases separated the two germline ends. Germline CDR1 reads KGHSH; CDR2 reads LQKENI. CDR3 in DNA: TGTGCCAGCTCACCACTGGGCCGGTACCAAGAGACCCAGTACTTC. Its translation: CASSPLGRYQETQYF.

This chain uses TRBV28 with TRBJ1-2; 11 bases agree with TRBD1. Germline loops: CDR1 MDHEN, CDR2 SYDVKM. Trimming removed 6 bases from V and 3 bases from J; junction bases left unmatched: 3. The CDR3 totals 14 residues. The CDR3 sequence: CASRGTGGDYGYTF. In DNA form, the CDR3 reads TGTGCCAGCAGGGGGACAGGGGGGGACTATGGCTACACCTTC.

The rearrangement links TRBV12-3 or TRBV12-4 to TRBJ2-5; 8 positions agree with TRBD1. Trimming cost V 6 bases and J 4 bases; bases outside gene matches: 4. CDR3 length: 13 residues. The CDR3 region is CASRQGAAETQYF. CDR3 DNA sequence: TGTGCCAGCAGGCAGGGGGCGGCAGAGACCCAGTACTTC.

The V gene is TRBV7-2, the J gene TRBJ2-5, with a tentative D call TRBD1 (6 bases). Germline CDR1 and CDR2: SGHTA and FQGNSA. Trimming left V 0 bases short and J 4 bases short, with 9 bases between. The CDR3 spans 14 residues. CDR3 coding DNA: TGTGCCAGCAGCTTAGCGGGGGCAGGAGAGACCCAGTACTTC. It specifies CASSLAGAGETQYF.

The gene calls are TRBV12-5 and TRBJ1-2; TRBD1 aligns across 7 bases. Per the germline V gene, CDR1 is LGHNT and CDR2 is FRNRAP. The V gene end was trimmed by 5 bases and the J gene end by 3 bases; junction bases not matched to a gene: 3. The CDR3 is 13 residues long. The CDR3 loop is CASGMTGYYGYTF. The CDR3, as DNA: TGTGCTAGTGGTATGACAGGGTACTATGGCTACACCTTC.

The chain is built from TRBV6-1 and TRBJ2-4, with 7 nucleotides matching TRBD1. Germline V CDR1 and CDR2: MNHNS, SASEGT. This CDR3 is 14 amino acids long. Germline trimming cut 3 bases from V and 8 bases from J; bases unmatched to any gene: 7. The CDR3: CASSEQTGPDIQYF. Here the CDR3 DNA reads TGTGCCAGCAGTGAGCAGACAGGGCCCGACATTCAGTACTTC.

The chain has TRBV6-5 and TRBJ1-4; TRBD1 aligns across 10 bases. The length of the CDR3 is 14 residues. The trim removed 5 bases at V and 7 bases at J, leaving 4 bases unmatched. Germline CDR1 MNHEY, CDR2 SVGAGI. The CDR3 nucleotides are TGTGCCAGCAGTACCGGGACAGGGGTTGAAAAACTGTTTTTT. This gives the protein CASSTGTGVEKLFF.

The CDR3 DNA reads TGTGCCAGCAGGGTGACACAGGGCGGTGGAAACACCATATATTTT. This gives the protein CASRVTQGGGNTIYF. The chain uses TRBV2 and TRBJ1-3, with D possibly being TRBD1 (6 bases). Trimming shortened V by 6 bases and J by 3 bases, and 15 bases separated the two germline ends. Germline V CDR1 and CDR2: SNHLY, FYNNEI. This CDR3 has 15 amino acids.

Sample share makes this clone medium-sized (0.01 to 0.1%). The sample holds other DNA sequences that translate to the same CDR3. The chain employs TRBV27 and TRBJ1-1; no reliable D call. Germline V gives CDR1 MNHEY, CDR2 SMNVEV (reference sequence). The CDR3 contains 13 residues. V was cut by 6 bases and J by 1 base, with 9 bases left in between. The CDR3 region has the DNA TGTGCCAGCAGCTTGGCAGGGAACACTGAAGCTTTCTTT. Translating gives CASSLAGNTEAFF.

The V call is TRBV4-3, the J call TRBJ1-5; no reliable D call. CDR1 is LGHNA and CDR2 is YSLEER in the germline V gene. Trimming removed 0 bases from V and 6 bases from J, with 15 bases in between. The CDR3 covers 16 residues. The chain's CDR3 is CASSQDRGLSGQPQHF. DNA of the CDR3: TGCGCCAGCAGCCAAGATAGAGGGTTGAGCGGTCAGCCCCAGCATTTT.

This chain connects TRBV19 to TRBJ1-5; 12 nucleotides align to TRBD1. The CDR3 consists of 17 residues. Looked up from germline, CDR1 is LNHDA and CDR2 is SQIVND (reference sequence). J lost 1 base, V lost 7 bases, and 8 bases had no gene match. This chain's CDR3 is CASIPGQGAPSNQPQHF. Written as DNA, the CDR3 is TGTGCCAGTATTCCGGGACAGGGGGCCCCCAGCAATCAGCCCCAGCATTTT.